One sample yielded the 16 T cell receptor beta chains listed below, sequenced in a study of blood T cell repertoires in COVID-19. The repertoire was sequenced with immunoSEQ multiplex PCR; TCRdb's copy has only in-frame clones and lacks some. The repertoire has 250,000 or so clones, about 79% of them found once; the top ten carry 2% to 2.5%. The sequenced material came from peripheral blood. The source is a man aged 35-49 years who had recovered from COVID-19.

The chain is built from TRBV28 and TRBJ2-1, with 8 bases aligning to TRBD2. The CDR3 is 13 residues long. With 8 bases clipped from V and 4 bases from J, the junction kept 4 bases outside the gene matches. Germline V gene lookup returns CDR1 MDHEN and CDR2 SYDVKM. The CDR3 DNA reads TGTGCCAGCGAACTAGCGGTATACAATGAGCAGTTCTTC. Its translation: CASELAVYNEQFF.

The chain carries TRBV27 and TRBJ2-1, with no clear D. The V end lost 8 bases, the J end lost 0 bases, and 11 bases lay between the germline ends. The CDR3 loop spans 14 amino acids. The germline CDR1 and CDR2 sequences are MNHEY and SMNVEV (reference sequence). CDR3 loop: CASSPMASYNEQFF. Written as DNA, the CDR3 is TGTGCCAGCTCCCCGATGGCCTCCTACAATGAGCAGTTCTTC.

This clone appeared once. The chain uses TRBV30 and TRBJ2-2; perhaps TRBD1 as D (5 bases). CDR3 length: 16 amino acids. The germline V gene encodes CDR1 GTSNPN and CDR2 SVGIG (reference sequence). Deletions cut 0 bases from V and 6 bases from J, with 17 bases between. The chain's CDR3 is CAWSVLSTQVAGELFF. DNA of the CDR3: TGTGCCTGGAGTGTACTCTCCACACAGGTGGCCGGGGAGCTGTTTTTT.

In this sample, this clone turned up once. This sequence joins TRBV27 and TRBJ2-1; a possible D gene is TRBD1 (6 bases). This CDR3 is 13 amino acids long. Trimming removed 5 bases from V and 4 bases from J, with 9 bases in between. Germline V gene sequence: CDR1 MNHEY, CDR2 SMNVEV (reference sequence). CDR3 sequence: CASSPTGYNEQFF. The DNA of the CDR3 is TGTGCCAGCAGTCCCACAGGGTACAATGAGCAGTTCTTC.

The CDR3 sequence is CASSLLGLRNQPQHF. The CDR3 coding sequence is TGCGCCAGCAGCTTGCTGGGCCTAAGAAATCAGCCCCAGCATTTT. This sequence joins TRBV5-1 and TRBJ1-5; D is uncertain. This CDR3 is 15 amino acids long. Per the germline V gene, CDR1 is SGHRS and CDR2 is YFSETQ. Trimming took off 1 base at V and 4 bases at J, with 12 bases between the two ends.

This chain connects TRBV11-3 to TRBJ2-1; D gene uncertain. CDR1 SGHNT and CDR2 YENEEA come from the germline V gene. The CDR3 runs 12 residues. Trimming took 1 base from V and 8 from J, leaving 6 bases between them. As DNA, the CDR3 is TGTGCCAGCAGCTTAGGCAGTTATGAGCAGTTCTTC. Protein: CASSLGSYEQFF.

The gene calls are TRBV7-9 and TRBJ2-1; 10 bases are a match to TRBD2. V lost 4 bases and J lost 4; bases outside the gene matches: 10. Per the germline V gene, CDR1 is SEHNR and CDR2 is FQNEAQ (reference sequence). The CDR3 is 17 residues long. The chain's CDR3 is CASSSSTGLALYNEQFF. CDR3 coding DNA: TGTGCCAGCAGCTCCAGCACGGGACTAGCGCTTTACAATGAGCAGTTCTTC.

In this sample, this clone turned up once. The chain combines TRBV5-6 with TRBJ2-1; a possible D gene is TRBD1 (5 bases). The CDR3 consists of 15 residues. V dropped 0 bases and J dropped 0 bases, with 7 bases sitting between them. Germline loops: CDR1 SGHDT, CDR2 YYEEEE. In nucleotides, the CDR3 is TGTGCCAGCAGCTTGGGACAGAGCTCCTACAATGAGCAGTTCTTC. Encoded protein: CASSLGQSSYNEQFF.

V usage is TRBV27 and J usage is TRBJ2-7; the D gene is possibly TRBD2 (5 bases). V lost 2 bases and J lost 2, with 7 bases in between. Germline CDR1 and CDR2: MNHEY and SMNVEV (reference sequence). CDR3 size: 13 residues. The CDR3 coding sequence is TGTGCCAGCAGTTTAAGAGGGCCCTACGAGCAGTACTTC. Protein sequence: CASSLRGPYEQYF.

This clone was seen only once. The V and J genes are TRBV19 and TRBJ1-5, with 8 bases fitting TRBD1. V trimming: 5 bases; J trimming: 0 bases; junction bases outside the gene matches: 9. CDR3 length: 17 residues. CDR1 and CDR2 from the germline V gene are LNHDA and SQIVND (reference sequence). The CDR3 protein is CASSPKYRGNSNQPQHF. CDR3 coding DNA: TGTGCCAGTAGTCCGAAATACAGGGGGAATAGCAATCAGCCCCAGCATTTT. Variable domain in full (rest from reference TRBV19 and TRBJ1-5): DGGITQSPKYLFRKEGQNVTLSCEQNLNHDAMYWYRQDPGQGLRLIYYSQIVNDFQKGDIAEGYSVSREKKESFPLTVTSAQKNPTAFYLCASSPKYRGNSNQPQHFGDGTRLSIL.

V gene TRBV7-9 combines with J gene TRBJ2-1; possibly TRBD2 for D (6 bases). V was cut by 7 bases and J by 1 base, with 17 bases left in between. The CDR3 totals 16 residues. CDR1 is SEHNR and CDR2 is FQNEAQ in the germline V gene (reference sequence). CDR3 bases: TGTGCCAGCACCAAACCCACTAGCTTTTCCTACAATGAGCAGTTCTTC. The encoded protein is CASTKPTSFSYNEQFF.

The rearrangement uses TRBV10-1 and TRBJ2-3; 7 positions agree with TRBD2. After removal of 5 bases from V and 2 bases from J, the junction contained 1 base not matched to a gene. CDR3 size: 13 residues. Germline V gene sequence: CDR1 WNHNN, CDR2 SYGVQD (reference sequence). CDR3: CASSSGDTDTQYF. Here the CDR3 DNA reads TGCGCCAGCAGTAGCGGGGACACAGATACGCAGTATTTT.

The chain has TRBV14 and TRBJ1-2; D may be TRBD1 (5 bases). The germline V gene encodes CDR1 SGHDN and CDR2 FVKESK. V was shortened by 3 bases and J by 8 bases, with 25 bases between the two germline ends. The CDR3 is 17 amino acids. CDR3 DNA sequence: TGTGCCAGCAGCCATCGACAGTACGATTATTCTTCGGGCGGCTACACCTTC. Its translation: CASSHRQYDYSSGGYTF.

This clone has a handful of counts. The chain couples TRBV19 to TRBJ2-2; D possibly corresponds to TRBD1 (6 bases). The CDR3 runs 13 residues. Germline V lookup: CDR1 LNHDA, CDR2 SQIVND (reference sequence). V was clipped by 1 base and J by 7 bases, with 7 bases between them. CDR3 in DNA: TGTGCCAGTAGTATAGGAGGGGGCGGGGAGCTGTTTTTT. Translation: CASSIGGGGELFF. Looking up the rest from reference TRBV19 and TRBJ2-2 gives the full variable domain: DGGITQSPKYLFRKEGQNVTLSCEQNLNHDAMYWYRQDPGQGLRLIYYSQIVNDFQKGDIAEGYSVSREKKESFPLTVTSAQKNPTAFYLCASSIGGGGELFFGEGSRLTVL.

This clone was seen a few times. This CDR3 reads CASSETGTYGRYTF. The CDR3 DNA reads as TGTGCCAGCAGTGAGACAGGGACATATGGGCGCTACACCTTC. This rearrangement joins TRBV9 to TRBJ1-2, with 7 positions matching TRBD1. V gave up 5 bases and J gave up 9 bases; unmatched junction bases: 13. The CDR3 extends over 14 amino acids. The V gene's germline CDR1 is SGDLS and CDR2 YYNGEE.

This chain connects TRBV9 to TRBJ2-5, with D perhaps matching TRBD2 (6 bases). CDR3 size: 14 residues. The V and J ends lost 3 bases and 4 bases respectively, with 13 bases between them. The germline gives CDR1 SGDLS, CDR2 YYNGEE. The CDR3 loop reads CASSEGLTRETQYF. The CDR3 DNA reads as TGTGCCAGCAGCGAAGGACTGACTAGAGAGACCCAGTACTTC.